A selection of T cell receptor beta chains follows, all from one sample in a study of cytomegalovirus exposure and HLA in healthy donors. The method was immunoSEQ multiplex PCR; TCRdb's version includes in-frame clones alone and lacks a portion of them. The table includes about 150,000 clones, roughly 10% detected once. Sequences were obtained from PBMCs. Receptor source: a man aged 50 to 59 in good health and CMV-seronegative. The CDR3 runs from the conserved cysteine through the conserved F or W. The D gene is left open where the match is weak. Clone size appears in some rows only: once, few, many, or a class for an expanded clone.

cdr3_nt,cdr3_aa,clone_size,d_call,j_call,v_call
TGTGCCAGCAGCCGACGGGACAGGGGAGATCAGCCCCAGCATTTT,CASSRRDRGDQPQHF,-,TRBD1,TRBJ1-5,TRBV6-6
TGTGCCAGCAGCTTAGGGGGCTTAAGAGGAAACACCATATATTTT,CASSLGGLRGNTIYF,few,-,TRBJ1-3,TRBV7-2
TGTGCCATCAGTGAAGACGGACAGGGGGGCAATCAGCCCCAGCATTTT,CAISEDGQGGNQPQHF,few,TRBD1,TRBJ1-5,TRBV10-3
TGTGCCAGCAGCGAGCAAGCGGCCGGGACAGGGATTAAAAAAGCTGGAAACACCATATATTTT,CASSEQAAGTGIKKAGNTIYF,-,TRBD1,TRBJ1-3,TRBV7-3
TGTGCCTGGGGTGCCGGGCGGGGAAAGACCCAGTACTTC,CAWGAGRGKTQYF,-,-,TRBJ2-5,TRBV30
TGTGCCAGCAGCTTCCCGGGACTGGGTACAGATACGCAGTATTTT,CASSFPGLGTDTQYF,-,-,TRBJ2-3,TRBV5-4
TGTGCCAGCAGCCAAGGTGGGACAGTCTATGGCTACACCTTC,CASSQGGTVYGYTF,few,TRBD1,TRBJ1-2,TRBV4-2
TGCGCCAGCAGCTTGGACGGGAGCTCCTACGAGCAGTACTTC,CASSLDGSSYEQYF,-,-,TRBJ2-7,TRBV5-1
TGTGCCTGGATGGACACGAGCTCCTATAATTCACCCCTCCACTTT,CAWMDTSSYNSPLHF,-,-,TRBJ1-6,TRBV30
TGTGCCAGCAGCCCGTCGGTCGGGGGTGGCTATGGCTACACCTTC,CASSPSVGGGYGYTF,few,-,TRBJ1-2,TRBV28
TGTGCCAGTAGTATAGCGGGGGTCCTATCCGGTGGCTACACCTTC,CASSIAGVLSGGYTF,-,-,TRBJ1-2,TRBV19
TGCAGCGTTGAGACCGGTCAGGTAGCTTTCTTT,CSVETGQVAFF,few,-,TRBJ1-1,TRBV29-1
TGTGCCTGGAGTGTAGCGGGGGCCGAAAAACTGTTTTTT,CAWSVAGAEKLFF,few,-,TRBJ1-4,TRBV30
TGTGCCAGGGGACAGGGCTATGGCTACACCTTC,CARGQGYGYTF,-,TRBD1,TRBJ1-2,TRBV27
TGTGCCAGCAGCCTCGACAGGGGGCTTGGGGCCAACGTCCTGACTTTC,CASSLDRGLGANVLTF,few,TRBD1,TRBJ2-6,TRBV7-6
TGTGCCAGCAGCTCCGGGACAGGGAGTGAATACACTGAAGCTTTCTTT,CASSSGTGSEYTEAFF,-,TRBD1,TRBJ1-1,TRBV7-9
TGTGCCAGCAGCTTACTACTAGCGGGAGGAAATGAGCAGTTCTTC,CASSLLLAGGNEQFF,-,TRBD2,TRBJ2-1,TRBV7-2
TGCGCCAGCAGCCAAGAAACCCCCCCGGTGGAGGCTAATGAAAAACTGTTTTTT,CASSQETPPVEANEKLFF,-,-,TRBJ1-4,TRBV4-1
TGTGCCAGCAGCTTCCAACCAGGCGGAGGGAACACTGAAGCTTTCTTT,CASSFQPGGGNTEAFF,few,-,TRBJ1-1,TRBV7-9
TGCGCCAGCAGCCACATCATAGCGGGGGCTTACAATGAGCAGTTCTTC,CASSHIIAGAYNEQFF,-,TRBD2,TRBJ2-1,TRBV10-2
TGCGCCAGCAGCCTAAACAGGGATACGCAGTATTTT,CASSLNRDTQYF,-,-,TRBJ2-3,TRBV5-1
TGTGCCAGCAGCTTAGCGTCTCGCACAGATACGCAGTATTTT,CASSLASRTDTQYF,-,-,TRBJ2-3,TRBV7-2
TGCGCCAGCAGCTTCGACAAGAACTATGGCTACACCTTC,CASSFDKNYGYTF,-,-,TRBJ1-2,TRBV10-2
TGTGCCAGCAGTCCCTGGGGACAGGTAACTACTGAAGCTTTCTTT,CASSPWGQVTTEAFF,few,TRBD1,TRBJ1-1,TRBV7-2
TGTGCCAGTGGGGACAGGGGGACTGAAGCTTTCTTT,CASGDRGTEAFF,-,TRBD1,TRBJ1-1,TRBV19
TGTGCCAGCACCCGGACAGGGGGCCCTCAGCCCCAGCATTTT,CASTRTGGPQPQHF,-,TRBD1,TRBJ1-5,TRBV2
TGTGCCAGCACCGCAGCGGGGGTCTCCTACAATGAGCAGTTCTTC,CASTAAGVSYNEQFF,-,TRBD2,TRBJ2-1,TRBV9
TGTGCCAGCTCCCGAGGCGCAGGGGATGGGAATGGCTACACCTTC,CASSRGAGDGNGYTF,-,-,TRBJ1-2,TRBV18
TGTGCCAGCACCGCGACAGGGAGAAACGAAAAACTGTTTTTT,CASTATGRNEKLFF,-,TRBD1,TRBJ1-4,TRBV5-4
TGCGCCAGCAGATCGGGGACAGATAGCAATCAGCCCCAGCATTTT,CASRSGTDSNQPQHF,few,TRBD1,TRBJ1-5,TRBV5-1
TGTGCCAGCAGAGCTAACACAGACTACGAGCAGTACTTC,CASRANTDYEQYF,few,-,TRBJ2-7,TRBV2
TGCGCCAGCAGCTCCTCCGGGACTAGTCCCTACGAGCAGTACTTC,CASSSSGTSPYEQYF,-,TRBD2,TRBJ2-7,TRBV5-1
TGTGCCAGCAGCTTAAACCCTCACGACAGGTCCAGTGGCTACACCTTC,CASSLNPHDRSSGYTF,-,-,TRBJ1-2,TRBV7-2
TGTGCCAGCACTCAGAAGCGGGAGAGTATACGCACAGATACGCAGTATTTT,CASTQKRESIRTDTQYF,-,TRBD2,TRBJ2-3,TRBV5-8
TGTGCCAGCAGCCGTGTACTAGGGAGGGAAAAACTGTTTTTT,CASSRVLGREKLFF,few,-,TRBJ1-4,TRBV6-5
TGTGCCAGTAGGGGAACAGGGTCTGGGGCCAACGTCCTGACTTTC,CASRGTGSGANVLTF,few,-,TRBJ2-6,TRBV19
TGCGCCAGCAGCCTGTCCGGGGGTGCCTATAATTCACCCCTCCACTTT,CASSLSGGAYNSPLHF,-,-,TRBJ1-6,TRBV5-1
TGCAGCGTCGCGACTAGCGGAGGGGAGACCCAGTACTTC,CSVATSGGETQYF,few,TRBD2,TRBJ2-5,TRBV29-1
TGTGCCAGCAGCCTGGGACTAGCGGGAGGGCCCACCAATGAGCAGTTCTTC,CASSLGLAGGPTNEQFF,-,TRBD2,TRBJ2-1,TRBV5-4
TGTGCCTGGAGTTTACAGGGGTTTCGGGAGACCCAGTACTTC,CAWSLQGFRETQYF,few,TRBD1,TRBJ2-5,TRBV30
TGTGCCAGCAGTTTAACAGGACGCTCTGGAAACACCATATATTTT,CASSLTGRSGNTIYF,few,-,TRBJ1-3,TRBV27
TGTGCCAGCAGCGCCCGCCCCTTAGATCCCCGACAGGGGAACTATGGCTACACCTTC,CASSARPLDPRQGNYGYTF,few,TRBD1,TRBJ1-2,TRBV9